The 6 T cell receptor beta chains below come from one sample, sequenced in a study of blood T cell repertoires in COVID-19. The table came from immunoSEQ multiplex PCR; TCRdb's copy has only in-frame clones and leaves some out. The table has fewer than 60,000 clones, more than 75% seen once. Sequences were obtained from peripheral blood. The receptors here all came from a woman aged 80 or over with acute or convalescent COVID-19.

This rearrangement joins TRBV30 to TRBJ1-3, with TRBD1 identical over 9 bases. Germline V gene sequence: CDR1 GTSNPN, CDR2 SVGIG (reference sequence). J gave up 0 bases and V 3 bases, and 18 bases lay outside the gene matches. This CDR3 contains 20 residues. DNA for the CDR3: TGTGCCTGGAGGGAGGATTTGACAGGGGGGCTGAAGCTCTCTGGAAACACCATATATTTT. Protein product: CAWREDLTGGLKLSGNTIYF.

The rearrangement joins TRBV6-1 to TRBJ2-4; 10 bases map to TRBD1. V trimming: 6 bases; J trimming: 8 bases; junction bases outside the gene matches: 4. The CDR3 runs to 13 residues. Germline CDR1 is MNHNS and CDR2 is SASEGT. The CDR3 region is CASRTGGGDIQYF. In DNA, the CDR3 is TGTGCCAGCAGGACAGGGGGCGGGGACATTCAGTACTTC.

V usage is TRBV7-2 and J usage is TRBJ2-1; the match to TRBD1 covers 9 bases. The CDR3 length is 15 residues. Unmatched junction bases numbered 7, after V lost 4 bases and J lost 6 bases. CDR1 SGHTA and CDR2 FQGNSA come from the germline V gene. The CDR3 DNA is TGTGCCAGCAGCTCCCCGGGACAGGGTATCAATGAGCAGTTCTTC. Encoded protein: CASSSPGQGINEQFF.

This clone showed up just a few times. This chain joins TRBV5-1 and TRBJ2-1, with D unresolved. This CDR3 is 15 amino acids long. Trimming removed 3 bases at V and 0 bases at J, with 10 bases between. The V gene's germline CDR1 is SGHRS and CDR2 YFSETQ. The DNA of the CDR3 is TGCGCCAGCAGCTCTAGACTCCGCTCCTACAATGAGCAGTTCTTC. Protein sequence: CASSSRLRSYNEQFF. Full variable domain (rest looked up from reference TRBV5-1 and TRBJ2-1): KAGVTQTPRYLIKTRGQQVTLSCSPISGHRSVSWYQQTPGQGLQFLFEYFSETQRNKGNFPGRFSGRQFSNSRSEMNVSTLELGDSALYLCASSSRLRSYNEQFFGPGTRLTVL.

This clone occurred many times. The chain combines TRBV19 with TRBJ1-2; maybe TRBD1 (6 bases). V was pared by 7 bases and J by 4 bases, with 10 bases between. The germline CDR1 and CDR2 sequences are LNHDA and SQIVND (reference sequence). The CDR3 spans 12 residues. This CDR3 is CASTDRSYGYTF. The CDR3 region has the DNA TGTGCCAGTACTGACAGGAGCTATGGCTACACCTTC.

The CDR3 region has the DNA TGCGCCAGCAGCTTACGGACAGTAAATTCACCCCTCCACTTT. Its protein is CASSLRTVNSPLHF. The chain has TRBV5-1 and TRBJ1-6; possible D gene TRBD1, 6 bases. V lost 2 bases, J lost 7 bases, and 10 bases lay in between. Germline V CDR1 and CDR2: SGHRS, YFSETQ. The CDR3 is 14 residues long.